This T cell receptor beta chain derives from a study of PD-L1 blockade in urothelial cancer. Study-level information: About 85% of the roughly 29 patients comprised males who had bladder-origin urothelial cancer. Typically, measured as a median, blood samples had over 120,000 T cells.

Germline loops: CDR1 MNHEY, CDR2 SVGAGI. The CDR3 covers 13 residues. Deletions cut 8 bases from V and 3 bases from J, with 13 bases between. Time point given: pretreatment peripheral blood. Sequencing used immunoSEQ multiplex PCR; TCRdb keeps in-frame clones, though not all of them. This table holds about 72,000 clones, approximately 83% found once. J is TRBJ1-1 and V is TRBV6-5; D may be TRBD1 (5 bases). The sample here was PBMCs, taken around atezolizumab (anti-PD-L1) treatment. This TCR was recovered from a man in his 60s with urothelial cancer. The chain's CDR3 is CASGRSGDTEAFF. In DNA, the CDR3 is TGTGCCAGCGGTAGATCGGGGGACACTGAAGCTTTCTTT.